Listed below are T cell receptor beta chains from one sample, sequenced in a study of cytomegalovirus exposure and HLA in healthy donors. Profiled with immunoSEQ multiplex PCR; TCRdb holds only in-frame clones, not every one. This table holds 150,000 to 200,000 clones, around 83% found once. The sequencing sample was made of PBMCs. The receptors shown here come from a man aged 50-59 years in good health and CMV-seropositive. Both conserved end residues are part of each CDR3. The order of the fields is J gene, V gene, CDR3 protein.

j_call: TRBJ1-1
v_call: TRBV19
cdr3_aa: CASSPGQVIGSTEAFF

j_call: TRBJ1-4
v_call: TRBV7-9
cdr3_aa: CASSPYSATNEKLFF

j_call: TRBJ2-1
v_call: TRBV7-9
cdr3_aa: CASSLNLAERDEQFF

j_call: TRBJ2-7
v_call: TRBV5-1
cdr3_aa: CASSYTGTGNYEQYF

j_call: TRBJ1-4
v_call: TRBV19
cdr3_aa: CASSIRQANEKLFF

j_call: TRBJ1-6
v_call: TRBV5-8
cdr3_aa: CASSLQGEVQVPLHF

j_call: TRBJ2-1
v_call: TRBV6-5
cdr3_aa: CASSSSGAYNEQFF

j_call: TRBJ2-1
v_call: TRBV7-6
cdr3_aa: CASSPKVNPAVAAEQFF

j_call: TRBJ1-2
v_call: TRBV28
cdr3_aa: CAGTGGKNYGYTF

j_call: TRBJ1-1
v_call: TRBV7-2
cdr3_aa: CASSLGRTANTEAFF

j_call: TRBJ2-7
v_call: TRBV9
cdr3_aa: CASSVSPTYEQYF

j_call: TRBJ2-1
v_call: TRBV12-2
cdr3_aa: CASRSQGPQSYNEQFF

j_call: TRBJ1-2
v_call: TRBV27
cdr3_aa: CASSLRSTAYGGYTF

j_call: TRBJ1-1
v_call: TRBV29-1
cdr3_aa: CSGLGGTEAFF

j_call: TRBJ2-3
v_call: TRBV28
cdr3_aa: CASSETPRGDTQYF

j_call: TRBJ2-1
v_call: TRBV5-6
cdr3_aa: CASSLSRRGTYNEQFF

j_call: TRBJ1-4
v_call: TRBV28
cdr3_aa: CASSKQGQGLEKLFF

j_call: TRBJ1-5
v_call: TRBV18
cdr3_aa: CASSPPQGPQHF

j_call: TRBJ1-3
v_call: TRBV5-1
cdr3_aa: CASSLAGYGNTIYF

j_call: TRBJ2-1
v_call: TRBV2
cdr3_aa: CASSGSYNEQFF

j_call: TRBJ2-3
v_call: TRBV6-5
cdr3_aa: CASRTSGSTDTQYF

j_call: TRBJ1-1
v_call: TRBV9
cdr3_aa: CASSPQAPTRNTEAFF

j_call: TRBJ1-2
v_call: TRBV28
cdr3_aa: CASSLGTIGYTF

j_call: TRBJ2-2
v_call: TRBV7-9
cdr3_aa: CASSLERGLSTGELFF

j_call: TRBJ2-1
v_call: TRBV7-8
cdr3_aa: CASSLGLAGGRVGNEQFF

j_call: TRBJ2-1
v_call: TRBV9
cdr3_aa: CASSAPTGYNEQFF

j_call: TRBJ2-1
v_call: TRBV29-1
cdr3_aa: CSVEGTAQLYNEQFF

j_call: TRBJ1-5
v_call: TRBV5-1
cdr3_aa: CASSLGEAQPQHF

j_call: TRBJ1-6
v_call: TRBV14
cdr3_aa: CASSQGLYNSPLHF

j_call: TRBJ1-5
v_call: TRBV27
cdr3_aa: CASSHRDQPQHF

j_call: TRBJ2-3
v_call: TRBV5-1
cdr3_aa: CASSFKDITDTQYF

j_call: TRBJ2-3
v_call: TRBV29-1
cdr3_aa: CSVLAPDTQYF

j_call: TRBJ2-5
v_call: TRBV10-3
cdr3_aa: CAIRAGQGTETQYF

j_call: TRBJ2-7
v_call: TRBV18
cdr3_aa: CASSPPRLRDSPTEQYF

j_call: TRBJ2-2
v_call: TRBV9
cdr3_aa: CASSPQGLADTGELFF

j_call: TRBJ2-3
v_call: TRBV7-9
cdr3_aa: CASSLRSSTNLDTQYF

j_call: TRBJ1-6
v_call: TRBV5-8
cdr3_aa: CASSYGQNSPLHF

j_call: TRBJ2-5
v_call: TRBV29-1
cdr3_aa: CSLRGAETQYF

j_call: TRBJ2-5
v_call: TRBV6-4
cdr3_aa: CASSDPGLAETQYF

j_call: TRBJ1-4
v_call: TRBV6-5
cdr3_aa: CASSYSQGQFEKLFF

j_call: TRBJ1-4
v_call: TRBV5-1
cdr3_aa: CASSTHPQGAVEKLFF

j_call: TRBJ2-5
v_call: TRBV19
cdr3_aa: CASSIGTSVRQETQYF

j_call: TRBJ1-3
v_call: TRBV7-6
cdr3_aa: CASSSRQGFSGNTIYF

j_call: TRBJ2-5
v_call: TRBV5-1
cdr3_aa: CASSLVGGTETQYF

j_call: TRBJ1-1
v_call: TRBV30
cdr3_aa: CAWSVSGVTEAFF

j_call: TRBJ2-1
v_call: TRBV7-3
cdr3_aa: CASTSGQGNNEQFF

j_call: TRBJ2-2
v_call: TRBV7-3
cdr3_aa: CASSLGGILTGELFF